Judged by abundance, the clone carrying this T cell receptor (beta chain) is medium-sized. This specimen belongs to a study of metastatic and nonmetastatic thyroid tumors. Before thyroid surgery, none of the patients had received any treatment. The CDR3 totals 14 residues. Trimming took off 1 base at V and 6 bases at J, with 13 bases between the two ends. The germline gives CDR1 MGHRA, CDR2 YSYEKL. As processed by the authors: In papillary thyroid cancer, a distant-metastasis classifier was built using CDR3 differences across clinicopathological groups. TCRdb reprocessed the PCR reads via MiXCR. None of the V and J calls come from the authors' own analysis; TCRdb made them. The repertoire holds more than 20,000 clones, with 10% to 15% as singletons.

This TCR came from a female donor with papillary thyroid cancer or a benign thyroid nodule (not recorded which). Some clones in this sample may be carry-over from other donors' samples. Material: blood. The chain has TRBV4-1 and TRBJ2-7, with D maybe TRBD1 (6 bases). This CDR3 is CASSQVRTGIEQYF. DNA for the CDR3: TGCGCCAGCAGCCAAGTAAGAACAGGGATCGAGCAGTACTTC.